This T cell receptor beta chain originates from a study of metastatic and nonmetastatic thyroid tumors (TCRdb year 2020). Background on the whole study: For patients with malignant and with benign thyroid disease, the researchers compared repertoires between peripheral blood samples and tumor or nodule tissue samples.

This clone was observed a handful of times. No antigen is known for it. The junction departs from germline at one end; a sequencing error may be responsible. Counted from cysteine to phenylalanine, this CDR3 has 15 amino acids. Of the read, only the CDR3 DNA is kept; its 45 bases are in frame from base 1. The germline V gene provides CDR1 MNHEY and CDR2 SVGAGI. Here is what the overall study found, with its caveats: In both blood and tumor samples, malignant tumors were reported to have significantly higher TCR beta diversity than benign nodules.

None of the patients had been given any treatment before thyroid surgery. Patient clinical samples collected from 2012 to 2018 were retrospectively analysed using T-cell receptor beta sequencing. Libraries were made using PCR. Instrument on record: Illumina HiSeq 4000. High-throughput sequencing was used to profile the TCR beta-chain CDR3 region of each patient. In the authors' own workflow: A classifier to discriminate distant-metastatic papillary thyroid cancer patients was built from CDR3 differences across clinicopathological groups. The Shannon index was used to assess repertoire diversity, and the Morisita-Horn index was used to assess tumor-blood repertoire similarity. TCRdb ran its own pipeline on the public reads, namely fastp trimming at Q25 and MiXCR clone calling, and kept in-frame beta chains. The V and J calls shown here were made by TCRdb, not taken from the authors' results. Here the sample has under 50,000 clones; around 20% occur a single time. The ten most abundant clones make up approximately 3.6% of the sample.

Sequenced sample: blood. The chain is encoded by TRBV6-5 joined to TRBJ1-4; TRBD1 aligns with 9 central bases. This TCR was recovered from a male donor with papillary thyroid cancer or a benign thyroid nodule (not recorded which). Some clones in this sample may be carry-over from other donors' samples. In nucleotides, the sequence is TGTGCCATCAGTTCTTCCGGGACAGGGAATGAAAAACTGTTTTTT. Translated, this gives CAISSSGTGNEKLFF.